Listed below are T cell receptor beta chains from one sample, sequenced in a study of cytomegalovirus exposure and HLA in healthy donors. Data came from immunoSEQ multiplex PCR; TCRdb stores just in-frame clones and leaves some out. The sample lists about 160,000 clones, about four fifths seen once, with less than 5% in the top ten. Sequences were obtained from PBMCs. The receptor source for this set is a man aged 50 to 60 in good health and CMV-seropositive. Each CDR3 is given with its conserved first and last residue. A D gene is named only where the DNA matches it firmly. Size is stated for part of the rows, as once, few or many counts, or as a class when the clone is expanded.

clone_size,v_call,j_call,cdr3_length,d_call,cdr3_nt,cdr3_aa
.,TRBV9,TRBJ1-1,14,TRBD1,TGTGCCAGCAGCGTAGAGGACAGGGGGCAATCAGCTTTCTTT,CASSVEDRGQSAFF
few,TRBV7-2,TRBJ2-5,14,TRBD2,TGTGCCAGCAGCTTAGGAGCGGGGCCGGGGGCCCAGTACTTC,CASSLGAGPGAQYF
.,TRBV7-8,TRBJ2-1,15,TRBD1,TGTGCCAGCAGCCGGGACAGGGAGTTTAAGAATGAGCAGTTCTTC,CASSRDREFKNEQFF
.,TRBV5-1,TRBJ1-5,16,.,TGCGCCAGCAGCTTGGGAGGAGGGTTGAGCAATCAGCCCCAGCATTTT,CASSLGGGLSNQPQHF
.,TRBV28,TRBJ2-1,15,TRBD2,TGTGCCAGCAGAATAACTAGCGGGAGTTACAATGAGCAGTTCTTC,CASRITSGSYNEQFF
.,TRBV5-4,TRBJ1-1,14,TRBD1,TGTGCCAGCAGTTGGGACAGGGAGGTCACTGAAGCTTTCTTT,CASSWDREVTEAFF
.,TRBV5-1,TRBJ1-2,15,.,TGCGCCAGCAGCTCGGACAGTCGTGGGTGGGGCGGCTACACCTTC,CASSSDSRGWGGYTF
.,TRBV19,TRBJ1-1,13,TRBD1,TGTGCCAGTAGTGGGACAGAAAAAACTGAAGCTTTCTTT,CASSGTEKTEAFF
.,TRBV29-1,TRBJ1-4,13,.,TGCAGCGTTGCAGCTCAGGGGAATGAAAAACTGTTTTTT,CSVAAQGNEKLFF
few,TRBV7-2,TRBJ2-1,19,TRBD2,TGTGCCAGCAGCTTAGAGGCCGGACTAGCGTATTTCTCCTACAATGAGCAGTTCTTC,CASSLEAGLAYFSYNEQFF
.,TRBV10-3,TRBJ1-4,17,TRBD1,TGTGCCATCAGTGTGGGACAGGGGTTTGTTTCTAATGAAAAACTGTTTTTT,CAISVGQGFVSNEKLFF
once,TRBV28,TRBJ2-3,16,.,TGTGCCAGCAGTTTCGTAGGAGGGTCCGGGACAGATACGCAGTATTTT,CASSFVGGSGTDTQYF
.,TRBV5-6,TRBJ1-3,17,.,TGTGCCAGCACCCCCGCTGGCGCAGGGCTCTCTGGAAACACCATATATTTT,CASTPAGAGLSGNTIYF
.,TRBV7-2,TRBJ1-1,15,.,TGTGCCAGCAGACCCGTGACAGGACTGAACACTGAAGCTTTCTTT,CASRPVTGLNTEAFF
.,TRBV6-5,TRBJ1-4,13,TRBD1,TGTGCCAGCGAACGGACAGGAGGTGAAAAACTGTTTTTT,CASERTGGEKLFF
.,TRBV6-6,TRBJ1-2,15,TRBD1,TGTGCCAGCAGTACGACAGGGGAGGGTAACTATGGCTACACCTTC,CASSTTGEGNYGYTF
.,TRBV27,TRBJ2-1,15,TRBD2,TGTGCCAGCAGTTCTAGCGGGGGGGCCTACAATGAGCAGTTCTTC,CASSSSGGAYNEQFF
.,TRBV9,TRBJ2-1,15,TRBD2,TGTGCCAGCAGCGTAGAAGTTAGCGGGAAGATGGCGCAGTTCTTC,CASSVEVSGKMAQFF
.,TRBV15,TRBJ1-4,16,.,TGTGCCACCAGCATAGGGAGGACGACCCTCAATGAAAAACTGTTTTTT,CATSIGRTTLNEKLFF
once,TRBV28,TRBJ2-3,16,TRBD1,TGTGCCAGCAGTCCGCCCGGACAGGGCCGCACAGATACGCAGTATTTT,CASSPPGQGRTDTQYF
.,TRBV6-5,TRBJ2-7,14,TRBD1,TGTGCCAGCAGTTACCAGGGGACAGCCTACGAGCAGTACTTC,CASSYQGTAYEQYF
.,TRBV7-3,TRBJ2-1,15,.,TGTGCCAGCAGCTTGACTGCAACCTCCGGGGTTGAGCAGTTCTTC,CASSLTATSGVEQFF
.,TRBV9,TRBJ2-1,19,TRBD1,TGTGCCAGCAGCGCACTGACAGGGAAGGTAGACAGGCTATACAATGAGCAGTTCTTC,CASSALTGKVDRLYNEQFF
.,TRBV29-1,TRBJ1-1,13,.,TGCAGCGTCCACGGGACATTCAACACTGAAGCTTTCTTT,CSVHGTFNTEAFF
.,TRBV7-2,TRBJ1-1,14,.,TGTGCCAGCAGCTTAGGAGTGCAGGGCAATGAAGCTTTCTTT,CASSLGVQGNEAFF
.,TRBV6-5,TRBJ2-2,14,.,TGTGCCAGCAGTTACTCAGGGGGTGGGGGGGAGCTGTTTTTT,CASSYSGGGGELFF
.,TRBV7-3,TRBJ2-1,13,.,TGTGCCAGCAGCTTGGGCAACTACAATGAGCAGTTCTTC,CASSLGNYNEQFF
.,TRBV7-9,TRBJ2-2,18,TRBD2,TGTGCCAGCAGCTTAGTAGCGGGGGGTGACGAGAACACCGGGGAGCTGTTTTTT,CASSLVAGGDENTGELFF
.,TRBV19,TRBJ2-1,17,TRBD2,TGTGCCAGTAGTATGACTAGCGGGAGGGCCTCCTACAATGAGCAGTTCTTC,CASSMTSGRASYNEQFF
.,TRBV2,TRBJ2-7,15,TRBD2,TGTGCCAGCAGTTTACTAGCGGGCTCCTCCTACGAGCAGTACTTC,CASSLLAGSSYEQYF
once,TRBV27,TRBJ1-2,15,TRBD1,TGTGCCAGCAGTTTATCGGGGACAGGGGCATATGGCTACACCTTC,CASSLSGTGAYGYTF
.,TRBV9,TRBJ2-5,15,TRBD1,TGTGCCAGCAGCACTGGGACAGGGGGCCTAGAGACCCAGTACTTC,CASSTGTGGLETQYF
.,TRBV11-2,TRBJ2-7,19,TRBD1,TGTGCCAGCAGCTTAGGGTCATGGGGACAGGGGCCCTCCTCCTACGAGCAGTACTTC,CASSLGSWGQGPSSYEQYF
.,TRBV5-1,TRBJ2-7,16,TRBD1,TGCGCCAGCAGCTTGGATTTTTCGGGACAGGGCCACGAGCAGTACTTC,CASSLDFSGQGHEQYF
.,TRBV7-2,TRBJ1-5,13,.,TGTGCCAGCAGCTTAGGGAGGGATCAGCCCCAGCATTTT,CASSLGRDQPQHF
.,TRBV27,TRBJ2-7,12,TRBD2,TGTGCCAGCAGGGGACTAGCCTACGAGCAGTACTTC,CASRGLAYEQYF
.,TRBV9,TRBJ1-2,15,TRBD1,TGTGCCAGCAGCGTAGGACAGGGCCAAAACTATGGCTACACCTTC,CASSVGQGQNYGYTF